This TCR beta chain was captured in a study of regulatory T cells in long-lasting Graves disease. At the level of the study: Prior antithyroid drug treatment in newly diagnosed Graves' patients lasted under 3 months.

Building of the TCR beta libraries involved iRepertoire HTBI primers and Arm-PCR of CDR3 regions. TCRdb independently ran MiXCR on the multiplex PCR reads; one entry per CDR3 protein. The table has over 200,000 distinct CDR3 sequences, about 20% seen once; the top ten hold 14%. The CDR3 is 13 amino acids. Trimming shortened V by 6 bases and J by 3 bases, and 14 bases separated the two germline ends. CDR1 is SQVTM and CDR2 is ANQGSEA in the germline V gene. This clonotype came up many times. Time point specified: newly diagnosed GD, antithyroid drugs for less than 3 months. The TCR library was prepared using RNA isolated from PBMCs. These data also formed part of another study, on T cells in Graves' hyperthyroidism and ophthalmopathy.

The receptor comes from a young woman with Graves disease. This chain uses TRBV29-1 with TRBJ1-2, with D maybe TRBD1 (6 bases). The sample was peripheral blood mononuclear cells (PBMCs), taken at new diagnosis, from a patient treated with antithyroid drugs. The CDR3 loop reads CSVGGGQDYGYTF. The DNA for the CDR3 is TGCAGCGTCGGCGGGGGACAAGACTATGGCTACACCTTC.